These T cell receptor beta chains were read from a single sample in a study of cytomegalovirus exposure and HLA in healthy donors. Only in-frame clones appear in the TCRdb table, and some are missing; sequencing was by immunoSEQ multiplex PCR. Among about 140,000 clones listed, roughly 81% were seen once. Sequenced sample: PBMCs. The receptors derive from a woman aged 25 to 39 in good health and CMV-seronegative. Both conserved end residues are part of each CDR3. D genes are given only for firm matches. For some rows the clone size is stated as once, few or many, or as a class when expanded; others skip it.

d_call j_call v_call clone_size cdr3_nt cdr3_aa
TRBD1 TRBJ1-1 TRBV4-1 - TGCGCCAGCAGCCTTGGGACAGGGAACACTGAAGCTTTCTTT CASSLGTGNTEAFF
- TRBJ1-3 TRBV7-9 - TGTGCCAGCAGCTTAGGTGGGGCCCGCTCTGGAAACACCATATATTTT CASSLGGARSGNTIYF
- TRBJ2-5 TRBV5-4 - TGTGCCAGCAGCTTGGCTAGGGAGACCCAGTACTTC CASSLARETQYF
TRBD1 TRBJ1-4 TRBV28 - TGTGCCAGCAGCCCACAGGGGGCAGCTAATGAAAAACTGTTTTTT CASSPQGAANEKLFF
TRBD1 TRBJ1-4 TRBV2 few TGTGCCAGCAGTGAAGGTGCGGACAGGGCACTTGAAAAACTGTTTTTT CASSEGADRALEKLFF
- TRBJ1-2 TRBV30 - TGTGCCTGGACGACAGGCTACTCTGGCTACACCTTC CAWTTGYSGYTF
- TRBJ1-1 TRBV2 - TGTGCCAGCAGCTCCCGGGGGGGCACTGAAGCTTTCTTT CASSSRGGTEAFF
- TRBJ2-7 TRBV12-5 few TGTGCTAGTGGTTACACGACAACCCCTCACGAGCAGTACTTC CASGYTTTPHEQYF
TRBD1 TRBJ1-4 TRBV19 - TGTGCCAGTAGTTACAGGGGGCCTGGTGAAAAACTGTTTTTT CASSYRGPGEKLFF
- TRBJ2-2 TRBV4-1 once TGCGCCAGCAGCCAAGGCAGGGCCGAAGGGGAGCTGTTTTTT CASSQGRAEGELFF
- TRBJ2-7 TRBV5-5 - TGTGCCAGCACCTTCCGCCCGGGGGATTACGAGCAGTACTTC CASTFRPGDYEQYF
TRBD2 TRBJ2-5 TRBV15 - TGTGCCACCAGCAGAGGTAGCGGGGGGACGGAGACCCAGTACTTC CATSRGSGGTETQYF
- TRBJ2-1 TRBV7-8 - TGTGCCAGCAGCTTAGTTTACTCTGTTCAACTACCCTCGAACAATGAGCAGTTCTTC CASSLVYSVQLPSNNEQFF
- TRBJ1-2 TRBV4-1 - TGCGCCAGCAGAAATATTGGAAGGGGGGGCGGATTCGATGGCTACACCTTC CASRNIGRGGGFDGYTF
TRBD2 TRBJ2-1 TRBV6-4 few TGTGCCAGCAGTGAAGTGGCGGGGGGGCCCAATGAGCAGTTCTTC CASSEVAGGPNEQFF
TRBD1 TRBJ1-6 TRBV19 - TGTGCCAGCTCCGAGGGGGACAGACTAGATTCACCCCTCCACTTT CASSEGDRLDSPLHF
- TRBJ2-7 TRBV27 few TGTGCCAGCAGTTTAGAGGCAGGGCCGATATACGAGCAGTACTTC CASSLEAGPIYEQYF
- TRBJ2-3 TRBV9 - TGTGCCAGCAGCGTAGAACCGGGGGTGGGAGATACGCAGTATTTT CASSVEPGVGDTQYF
- TRBJ1-1 TRBV5-6 - TGTGCCAGCAGCTCCCTCGGGAGATGGGATGAAGCTTTCTTT CASSSLGRWDEAFF
- TRBJ1-2 TRBV27 once TGTGCCAGCAGGGGGGGAGACAGCTATGGCTACACCTTC CASRGGDSYGYTF
- TRBJ1-2 TRBV5-1 - TGCGCCAGCAGCCCAGTAGGGACCCCGGGGGGCCATGGCTACACCTTC CASSPVGTPGGHGYTF
- TRBJ1-5 TRBV5-8 - TGTGCCAGCAGCCCCCGAGTAGGGAGGAATCAGCCCCAGCATTTT CASSPRVGRNQPQHF
TRBD1 TRBJ2-1 TRBV9 - TGTGCCAGCAGCGAGGGACAGGGGGCGATCAATGAGCAGTTCTTC CASSEGQGAINEQFF
- TRBJ1-6 TRBV2 - TGTGCCAGCAGTTTTGAGAGCTCCTATAATTCACCCCTCCACTTT CASSFESSYNSPLHF
- TRBJ1-2 TRBV6-1 - TGTGCCACCTCTCCGGAGCGGGCGAGCTATGGCTACACCTTC CATSPERASYGYTF
- TRBJ2-7 TRBV5-1 - TGCGCCAGCAGCTTGTGGCAGGGCGGCTACGAGCAGTACTTC CASSLWQGGYEQYF
- TRBJ1-3 TRBV5-6 - TGTGCCAGCAGCAGAGATCAGGGGTTTGCTGGAAACACCATATATTTT CASSRDQGFAGNTIYF
TRBD1 TRBJ1-1 TRBV7-9 - TGTGCCAGCAGCTTAGTAGGGGGGACAGGGGGCGCCTGGGCTGAAGCTTTCTTT CASSLVGGTGGAWAEAFF
TRBD2 TRBJ2-3 TRBV6-6 once TGTGCCAGCAGCCCCCAGGGACTAGCGGATACCCCGCAGTATTTT CASSPQGLADTPQYF
- TRBJ1-1 TRBV4-2 - TGTGCCAGCAGCCAAGAAGGACAGAGGAACACTGAAGCTTTCTTT CASSQEGQRNTEAFF
TRBD1 TRBJ1-4 TRBV2 - TGTGCCAGCAGTGAGACAGGGGAGCCTGAAAAACTGTTTTTT CASSETGEPEKLFF
TRBD1 TRBJ1-2 TRBV6-5 once TGTGCCAGCAGTTATTACAGGGGCTATGGCTACACCTTC CASSYYRGYGYTF
TRBD2 TRBJ2-1 TRBV5-1 - TGCGCCAGCAGCTTGTTCGGGGGGAGCTCCTACAATGAGCAGTTCTTC CASSLFGGSSYNEQFF
TRBD2 TRBJ2-7 TRBV5-6 - TGTGCCAGCAGCTTGTATGCGGGGGGCTACGAGCAGTACTTC CASSLYAGGYEQYF
- TRBJ2-7 TRBV18 - TGTGCCAGCTCACCAGTGGCAGGGTTTTTCGAGCAGTACTTC CASSPVAGFFEQYF
TRBD1 TRBJ1-1 TRBV4-1 - TGCGCCAGCAGCCACCTGGACAGGGGAGGAGCTGAAGCTTTCTTT CASSHLDRGGAEAFF
TRBD1 TRBJ1-2 TRBV5-1 - TGCGCCAGCAGCCCTGGACAGGGCGGGGGCTACACCTTC CASSPGQGGGYTF
TRBD1 TRBJ2-5 TRBV6-1 - TGTGCCAGCAGACCCGGGACAGGGAGTACGGAGACCCAGTACTTC CASRPGTGSTETQYF
- TRBJ1-3 TRBV6-5 - TGTGCCAGTTCAGGGTCATCTGGAAACACCATATATTTT CASSGSSGNTIYF
- TRBJ1-6 TRBV27 - TGTGCCAGCAGTCAAGGGGGTTCACCCCTCCACTTT CASSQGGSPLHF
- TRBJ1-1 TRBV5-1 - TGCGCCAGCAGCTTGTGGAGGGCCGAGGGCACTGAAGCTTTCTTT CASSLWRAEGTEAFF
TRBD2 TRBJ2-5 TRBV4-1 - TGCGCCAGCAGCCAAGCATCCCTAGCGGGGAGAGAGACCCAGTACTTC CASSQASLAGRETQYF
TRBD1 TRBJ2-1 TRBV18 - TGTGCCAGCTCACCACCGCGAAACAGGGGCCCGGATAATGAGCAGTTCTTC CASSPPRNRGPDNEQFF
TRBD1 TRBJ2-1 TRBV5-4 - TGTGCCAGCAGCCCGGGACAGGGGGCCTACAATGAGCAGTTCTTC CASSPGQGAYNEQFF
TRBD1 TRBJ2-4 TRBV19 - TGTGCCAGTAGTACAGGGGGCATAGCCAAAAACATTCAGTACTTC CASSTGGIAKNIQYF
TRBD2 TRBJ2-7 TRBV7-8 - TGTGCCAGCAGCTTAATAAAATCTAGCGGGGGTACCTACGAGCAGTACTTC CASSLIKSSGGTYEQYF
TRBD1 TRBJ1-4 TRBV11-2 few TGTGCCAGCAGCTACAGGGGAATCCGGGATGAAAAACTGTTTTTT CASSYRGIRDEKLFF
- TRBJ1-1 TRBV6-1 - TGTGCCAGCAGGGCCATGAACACTGAAGCTTTCTTT CASRAMNTEAFF
- TRBJ2-2 TRBV5-5 - TGTGCCAGCAGCTTGGGTAGCGTGAACACCGGGGAGCTGTTTTTT CASSLGSVNTGELFF